A single sample is the source of the 32 T cell receptor beta chains below, sequenced in a study of identical twins. MiXCR was run by TCRdb on the 5' RACE reads, yielding one entry per CDR3 protein. The data show fewer than 350,000 distinct CDR3 sequences, with about 8.9% seen just once and less than 2.5% held by the top ten. These data were also filed under a second study, of yellow fever vaccine responses in identical twins.

The source material was memory (CD45RO+) T cells sorted from blood. Receptors were obtained from a woman under 30 in good health.

This clonotype showed up many times. The chain carries TRBV7-8 and TRBJ1-6, with unresolved D. V gave up 0 bases and J gave up 6 bases, with 12 bases separating them. This CDR3 spans 16 amino acids. The germline V gene has CDR1 SGHVS and CDR2 FQNEAQ. The CDR3 sequence: CASSLAIAAANSPLHF. The CDR3 region has the DNA TGTGCCAGCAGCTTAGCGATCGCGGCAGCTAATTCACCCCTCCACTTT.

This clonotype was counted between two and nine times. DNA of the CDR3: TGTGCCAACTTAAGTAGACGGCGAATCACTGAAGCTTTCTTT. As protein: CANLSRRRITEAFF. V is TRBV28 and J is TRBJ1-1; D uncertain. V lost 10 bases to trimming and J lost 4 bases, with 19 bases between them. Germline CDR1 MDHEN, CDR2 SYDVKM. There are 14 residues in the CDR3.

Only a few counts were recorded for this clonotype. V usage is TRBV14 and J usage is TRBJ1-2; 8 bases fit TRBD1. The ends lost 3 bases at V and 5 bases at J; junction bases unmatched: 5. The CDR3 contains 14 residues. CDR1 SGHDN and CDR2 FVKESK come from the germline V gene. DNA for the CDR3: TGTGCCAGCAGCCATACCACAGGGGGTTATGGCTACACCTTC. Translating it yields CASSHTTGGYGYTF.

This clonotype was recorded a few times. This chain uses TRBV3-1 with TRBJ2-7, with TRBD1 matching over 11 bases. The CDR3 runs 15 residues. The germline CDR1 and CDR2 sequences are LGHDT and YNNKEL (reference sequence). J lost 4 bases, V lost 4 bases, and 6 bases had no gene match. The CDR3: CASSRTGQGGYEQYV. The DNA for the CDR3 is TGTGCCAGCAGCCGTACGGGACAGGGGGGGTACGAGCAGTACGTC.

This clonotype was seen a handful of times. The chain joins TRBV15 to TRBJ2-1; possible D gene TRBD2, 6 bases. Trimming pared 1 base from V and 5 bases from J, leaving 12 bases between. Germline values: CDR1 LNHNV, CDR2 YYDKDF (reference sequence). The CDR3 consists of 15 residues. The CDR3 DNA follows: TGTGCCACCAGCAGAGGATCGCGGGGTAACAATGAGCAGTTCTTC. It yields the protein CATSRGSRGNNEQFF.

Ten or more counts support this clonotype. CDR3 amino acids: CASSKTGGFLEDEKLFF. The CDR3 nucleotides read TGTGCCAGCAGCAAAACAGGGGGCTTTTTAGAAGATGAAAAACTGTTTTTT. The chain couples TRBV11-2 to TRBJ1-4; TRBD1 matches 9 bases. Germline assignment: CDR1 SGHAT and CDR2 FQNNGV. The ends lost 5 bases at V and 6 bases at J; junction bases unmatched: 13. The CDR3 length is 17 residues. Using reference TRBV11-2 and TRBJ1-4 for the parts outside the CDR3, the full variable domain is EAGVAQSPRYKIIEKRQSVAFWCNPISGHATLYWYQQILGQGPKLLIQFQNNGVVDDSQLPKDRFSAERLKGVDSTLKIQPAKLEDSAVYLCASSKTGGFLEDEKLFFGSGTQLSVL.

In its sample, this clonotype was seen a few times. The J gene is TRBJ2-2, the V gene TRBV4-1, with 12 positions matching TRBD2. The CDR3 is 20 residues long. The ends lost 0 bases at V and 0 bases at J; junction bases unmatched: 8. Germline V lookup: CDR1 MGHRA, CDR2 YSYEKL. The CDR3: CASSQDRGLAGGPNTGELFF. CDR3 DNA: TGCGCCAGCAGCCAAGATCGGGGGCTAGCGGGGGGGCCGAACACCGGGGAGCTGTTTTTT.

This clonotype showed up many times. DNA of the CDR3: TGCGCCAGCAGGTCCGGACAGGGGCTCGAGCAGTACTTC. Amino acids: CASRSGQGLEQYF. This chain links TRBV5-1 with TRBJ2-7, with 9 bases fitting TRBD1. The V gene's germline CDR1 is SGHRS and CDR2 YFSETQ. The CDR3 loop spans 13 amino acids. V shed 5 bases, J shed 6 bases, and the junction held 6 bases outside the gene matches.

This clonotype was counted ten times or more. The V gene is TRBV6-1, the J gene TRBJ2-7; 9 nucleotides agree with TRBD1. Germline V lookup: CDR1 MNHNS, CDR2 SASEGT. The J segment lost 6 bases and the V segment lost 5 bases, leaving 8 bases of the junction unmatched. The CDR3 runs to 14 residues. The CDR3 loop is CASSNTGQGSEQYV. CDR3 nucleotides: TGTGCCAGCAGTAATACGGGACAGGGATCCGAGCAGTACGTC.

Only a few counts were recorded for this clonotype. The chain employs TRBV2 and TRBJ2-2, with 13 bases aligning to TRBD2. CDR3 length: 17 amino acids. After removal of 7 bases from V and 5 bases from J, the junction contained 10 bases not matched to a gene. The germline V gene encodes CDR1 SNHLY and CDR2 FYNNEI. CDR3 bases: TGTGCCAGCACCAATGCCCTGGGACTAGCGGGGACCGGGGAGCTGTTTTTT. Translated, it gives CASTNALGLAGTGELFF.

There are a few counts of this clonotype. The chain links TRBV18 to TRBJ2-1; TRBD2 aligns across 13 bases. The V gene's germline CDR1 is KGHSH and CDR2 LQKENI. The CDR3 spans 12 residues. V dropped 7 bases and J dropped 15; count of bases not matched to a gene: 6. DNA of the CDR3: TGTGCCAGCTTCCGGACTAGCGGGAGTCGGTTCTTC. This encodes CASFRTSGSRFF. Combining the CDR3 with reference TRBV18 and TRBJ2-1 gives the whole variable domain NAGVMQNPRHLVRRRGQEARLRCSPMKGHSHVYWYRQLPEEGLKFMVYLQKENIIDESGMPKERFSAEFPKEGPSILRIQQVVRGDSAAYFCASFRTSGSRFFGPGTRLTVL.

The sample holds a few counts of this clonotype. This sequence joins TRBV3-1 and TRBJ2-1, with D possibly matching TRBD2 (5 bases). The CDR3 is made up of 13 amino acids. CDR1 LGHDT and CDR2 YNNKEL come from the germline V gene (reference sequence). Trimming cost V 1 base and J 10 bases, with 11 bases left between them. The DNA for the CDR3 is TGTGCCAGCAGCCAAGTCGATACGGGGGAGCAGTTCTTC. Its translation: CASSQVDTGEQFF.

This clonotype was seen at least ten times. CDR3 sequence: CSVEGRQPKYNEQFF. CDR3 sequence (DNA): TGCAGCGTTGAAGGTCGTCAGCCCAAATACAATGAGCAGTTCTTC. The J gene is TRBJ2-1, the V gene TRBV29-1; no definite D call. This CDR3 is built from 15 residues. The ends were cut back, 1 base at V and 4 bases at J, with 14 bases in the middle. The germline V gene has CDR1 SQVTM and CDR2 ANQGSEA.

This clonotype was detected ten times or more. This sequence joins TRBV5-1 and TRBJ2-2, with TRBD2 as a possible D gene (6 bases). V was pared by 4 bases and J by 1 base, with 11 bases between. The CDR3 extends over 15 amino acids. Per the germline V gene, CDR1 is SGHRS and CDR2 is YFSETQ. The CDR3 coding sequence is TGCGCCAGCAGCCCCGGGACTTTGAACACCGGGGAGCTGTTTTTT. Its translation is CASSPGTLNTGELFF.

This clonotype has just a few counts. The V gene is TRBV11-3, the J gene TRBJ2-1; TRBD2 matches 8 bases. With V trimmed by 5 bases and J by 4 bases, 7 bases remained unmatched. CDR1 and CDR2 (germline): SGHNT, YENEEA. The CDR3 extends over 15 amino acids. CDR3 in DNA: TGTGCCAGCAGCCCAGAGGGACTAGTATACAATGAGCAGTTCTTC. Amino acid sequence: CASSPEGLVYNEQFF.

Notes on this clonotype: Being one base from a much bigger clone, this may be a read error. V and J are TRBV12-3 or TRBV12-4 and TRBJ2-7, with D perhaps TRBD2 (5 bases). This CDR3 comprises 14 residues. Trimming pared 3 bases from V and 5 bases from J, leaving 14 bases between. The CDR3, as DNA: TGTGCCAGCAGTTTGGTGCGGCTAGCACACGAGCAGTACTTC. Amino acids: CASSLVRLAHEQYF.

CDR3 nucleotide sequence: TGTGCCAGCAGTAACTTGGGCGGGGAGCTGTTTTTT. As protein: CASSNLGGELFF. The chain combines TRBV27 with TRBJ2-2; D unresolved. The CDR3 contains 12 residues. Germline V gives CDR1 MNHEY, CDR2 SMNVEV (reference sequence). Trimming cost V 5 bases and J 7 bases, with 8 bases left between them.

This sequence joins TRBV24-1 and TRBJ2-6; the match to TRBD1 covers 9 bases. Germline CDR1 is KGHDR and CDR2 is SFDVKD. Germline trimming cut 4 bases from V and 2 bases from J; bases unmatched to any gene: 5. This CDR3 has 17 residues. CDR3 region: CATSDPGTGPGANVLTF. CDR3 nucleotide sequence: TGTGCCACCAGTGACCCCGGGACAGGGCCTGGGGCCAACGTCCTGACTTTC.

There are a few counts of this clonotype. The rearrangement uses TRBV7-9 and TRBJ1-3; D gene uncertain. The CDR3 extends over 15 amino acids. Trimming cost V 2 bases and J 0 bases, with 8 bases left between them. The germline V gene encodes CDR1 SEHNR and CDR2 FQNEAQ (reference sequence). Written as DNA, the CDR3 is TGTGCCAGCAGCTTAATGGCGAGCTCTGGAAACACCATATATTTT. Its translation is CASSLMASSGNTIYF.

The sample holds a few counts of this clonotype. This chain uses TRBV4-2 with TRBJ1-4; the D gene is possibly TRBD1 (5 bases). The length of the CDR3 is 15 residues. Trimming took off 0 bases at V and 6 bases at J, with 11 bases between the two ends. The germline CDR1 and CDR2 sequences are LGHNA and YNFKEQ. The CDR3 spells CASSQDETADEKLFF. Here the CDR3 DNA reads TGTGCCAGCAGCCAAGATGAGACAGCAGATGAAAAACTGTTTTTT.

There are a few counts of this clonotype. The chain combines TRBV6-6 with TRBJ2-1, with D perhaps TRBD1 (7 bases). This CDR3 comprises 12 residues. CDR1 is MNHNY, CDR2 SVGAGI, per germline (reference sequence). V was clipped by 11 bases and J by 2 bases, with 10 bases between them. The CDR3 reads CAAGTAYNEQFF. CDR3 coding DNA: TGTGCCGCGGGGACAGCCTACAATGAGCAGTTCTTC.

This clonotype was found many times. The chain is built from TRBV11-2 and TRBJ2-5; 7 nucleotides align to TRBD2. J lost 2 bases, V lost 1 base, and 10 bases had no gene match. Germline V gene sequence: CDR1 SGHAT, CDR2 FQNNGV. The length of the CDR3 is 17 residues. The CDR3 region is CASSLGPRERDQETQYF. The CDR3 coding sequence is TGTGCCAGCAGCTTAGGACCGCGGGAGAGAGATCAAGAGACCCAGTACTTC.

A few counts support this clonotype. V usage is TRBV6-2 or TRBV6-3 and J usage is TRBJ2-2, with D uncertain. Germline V lookup: CDR1 MNHEY, CDR2 SVGEGT. This CDR3 region has 15 residues. V lost 7 bases and J 7 bases, leaving 19 bases between the germline ends. The CDR3 DNA sequence: TGTGCCAGCACGGATAGGGCGTCTCGAGGCGGGGAGCTGTTTTTT. Its protein is CASTDRASRGGELFF.

This clonotype was counted many times. The CDR3 spells CASRGPSEGEREETQYF. The DNA of the CDR3 is TGTGCCAGCAGGGGACCTTCTGAGGGGGAGCGGGAAGAGACCCAGTACTTC. The chain joins TRBV9 to TRBJ2-5; D could derive from TRBD1 or TRBD2 (6 bases each). CDR3 length: 17 residues. Per germline, CDR1 SGDLS and CDR2 YYNGEE. The V end lost 5 bases, the J end lost 3 bases, and 23 bases lay between the germline ends. The entire variable domain, with the rest obtained from reference TRBV9 and TRBJ2-5, is as follows: DSGVTQTPKHLITATGQRVTLRCSPRSGDLSVYWYQQSLDQGLQFLIQYYNGEERAKGNILERFSAQQFPDLHSELNLSSLELGDSALYFCASRGPSEGEREETQYFGPGTRLLVL.

This clonotype appeared a few times. The rearrangement uses TRBV20-1 and TRBJ2-2; 14 bases are shared with TRBD2. Germline trimming cut 4 bases from V and 5 bases from J; bases unmatched to any gene: 3. The germline V gene encodes CDR1 DFQATT and CDR2 SNEGSKA (reference sequence). This CDR3 has 15 amino acids. The chain's CDR3 is CSAIGLAGGTGELFF. DNA for the CDR3: TGCAGTGCTATTGGACTAGCGGGGGGTACCGGGGAGCTGTTTTTT.

This clonotype was seen only a few times. The chain links TRBV3-1 to TRBJ1-3; D call uncertain. Germline lookup yields CDR1 LGHDT and CDR2 YNNKEL (reference sequence). V lost 0 bases to trimming and J lost 5 bases, with 8 bases between them. The CDR3 is made up of 14 amino acids. The CDR3, as DNA: TGTGCCAGCAGCCAAGAATGGGCTAGAAACACCATATATTTT. Amino acid sequence: CASSQEWARNTIYF.

This clonotype was seen a handful of times. The V gene is TRBV7-2, the J gene TRBJ2-2; TRBD2 aligns across 8 bases. Germline values: CDR1 SGHTA, CDR2 FQGNSA. After removal of 2 bases from V and 6 bases from J, the junction contained 5 bases not matched to a gene. This CDR3 spans 15 amino acids. As DNA, the CDR3 is TGTGCCAGCAGCTTATTCGGCGGGGGGCCCGGGGAGCTGTTTTTT. Protein: CASSLFGGGPGELFF.

The chain is built from TRBV10-3 and TRBJ1-2; 8 bases are shared with TRBD1. After removal of 5 bases from V and 4 bases from J, the junction contained 9 bases not matched to a gene. CDR3 size: 15 residues. Germline CDR1 ENHRY, CDR2 SYGVKD. CDR3 protein: CAISHGQGKLYGYTF. In DNA, the CDR3 is TGTGCCATCAGTCACGGACAGGGAAAGCTCTATGGCTACACCTTC.

The chain combines TRBV11-3 with TRBJ2-3; 10 bases align to TRBD2. After removal of 5 bases from V and 4 bases from J, the junction contained 12 bases not matched to a gene. The CDR3 is 17 amino acids. Germline assignment: CDR1 SGHNT and CDR2 YENEEA. The chain's CDR3 is CASSRKLLAGAADTQYF. CDR3 sequence (DNA): TGTGCCAGCAGCCGCAAACTCCTAGCGGGAGCTGCAGATACGCAGTATTTT.

On this clonotype: This CDR3 is missing its conserved last phenylalanine or tryptophan, likely due to a read error. V usage is TRBV10-3 and J usage is TRBJ2-1; maybe TRBD2 (6 bases). Trimming stripped 7 bases from V and 2 bases from J, with 15 bases between. This CDR3 spans 15 amino acids. Germline V lookup: CDR1 ENHRY, CDR2 SYGVKD. The DNA for the CDR3 is TGTGCCATCACCGCCCAGCGGGCCACCTACAATGAGCAGTTCCTC. The encoded protein is CAITAQRATYNEQFL.

This clonotype was detected ten times or more. This chain uses TRBV5-1 with TRBJ2-1; 12 nucleotides line up with TRBD2. The CDR3 is made up of 18 amino acids. Germline loops: CDR1 SGHRS, CDR2 YFSETQ. V dropped 4 bases and J dropped 0; count of bases not matched to a gene: 8. In nucleotides, the CDR3 is TGCGCCAGCAGCCTCCGGACTAGCGGGGCCCTCTCCTACAATGAGCAGTTCTTC. Amino acids: CASSLRTSGALSYNEQFF.

V usage is TRBV7-3 and J usage is TRBJ1-3; TRBD1 might be the D (6 bases). Trimming took off 5 bases at V and 0 bases at J, with 11 bases between the two ends. The CDR3 is 15 amino acids. Germline CDR1 SGHTA, CDR2 FQGTGA. CDR3 region: CASSQDSRSGNTIYF. The DNA of the CDR3 is TGTGCCAGCAGCCAGGACAGCCGCTCTGGAAACACCATATATTTT. The whole variable domain, filled in from reference TRBV7-3 and TRBJ1-3, reads GAGVSQTPSNKVTEKGKYVELRCDPISGHTALYWYRQSLGQGPEFLIYFQGTGAADDSGLPNDRFFAVRPEGSVSTLKIQRTERGDSAVYLCASSQDSRSGNTIYFGEGSWLTVV.